The 25 T cell receptor beta chains in this list originate from one sample, sequenced in a study of blood T cell repertoires in COVID-19. Assay used: immunoSEQ multiplex PCR; TCRdb lists only in-frame clones, some missing. Of 170,000 or so clones in the sample, approximately 88% are singletons; the top ten hold 5% to 8.5%. Sequencing was performed on PBMCs or T cells enriched from blood (not recorded which). These receptors were taken from a woman aged 45 to 65 who had recovered from COVID-19.

The CDR3 DNA is TGTGCCAGCAGCTCAAAGACAGGGGGTAGCAATCAGCCCCAGCATTTT. Translation: CASSSKTGGSNQPQHF. V usage is TRBV7-9 and J usage is TRBJ1-5, with TRBD1 identical over 9 bases. V lost 4 bases, J lost 0 bases, and 4 bases stayed unmatched. Germline CDR1 SEHNR, CDR2 FQNEAQ (reference sequence). The CDR3 has 16 amino acids.

V usage is TRBV9 and J usage is TRBJ2-2, with D possibly matching TRBD1 (6 bases). This CDR3 has 14 amino acids. Germline-derived CDR1 and CDR2 are SGDLS and YYNGEE. V was cut by 1 base and J by 8 bases, with 12 bases left in between. In nucleotides, the CDR3 is TGTGCCAGCAGCGTACGACAGGTTACGGGGGAGCTGTTTTTT. Translating it yields CASSVRQVTGELFF.

The chain links TRBV15 to TRBJ1-2; TRBD1 aligns across 9 bases. The germline CDR1 and CDR2 sequences are LNHNV and YYDKDF (reference sequence). The V segment lost 3 bases and the J segment 0 bases; nucleotides outside the gene matches: 11. The CDR3 covers 18 residues. CDR3 nucleotide sequence: TGTGCCACCAGCAGCCCGACAGGGGGTTACTTAGCTAACTATGGCTACACCTTC. It yields the protein CATSSPTGGYLANYGYTF.

This clone was seen a handful of times. This chain links TRBV7-9 with TRBJ2-7; maybe TRBD1 (5 bases). Trimming stripped 2 bases from V and 4 bases from J, with 6 bases between. The germline CDR1 and CDR2 sequences are SEHNR and FQNEAQ (reference sequence). CDR3 length equals 12 residues. Here the CDR3 reads CASSLRGYEQYF. The DNA of the CDR3 is TGTGCCAGCAGCTTAAGGGGATACGAGCAGTACTTC.

The rearrangement joins TRBV6-2 or TRBV6-3 to TRBJ2-3; 7 bases fit TRBD1. With V trimmed by 6 bases and J by 1 base, 7 bases remained unmatched. In germline, CDR1 is MNHEY, CDR2 SVGEGT. This CDR3 contains 15 residues. This CDR3 reads CASSSTGWGTDTQYF. For the CDR3, the DNA is TGTGCCAGCAGCTCGACAGGGTGGGGCACAGATACGCAGTATTTT.

V gene TRBV7-2 combines with J gene TRBJ1-2; 7 nucleotides match TRBD1. Germline assignment: CDR1 SGHTA and CDR2 FQGNSA. With V trimmed by 5 bases and J by 8 bases, 11 bases remained unmatched. The CDR3 loop spans 14 amino acids. The CDR3 here is CASSVGQLPGGYTF. CDR3 bases: TGTGCCAGCAGCGTGGGACAGCTCCCAGGAGGCTACACCTTC.

The V gene is TRBV30, the J gene TRBJ2-7, with D maybe TRBD1 (6 bases). With 2 bases removed from V and 6 bases from J, the gap between germline ends came to 23 bases. This CDR3 region has 16 residues. Germline CDR1 reads GTSNPN; CDR2 reads SVGIG (reference sequence). The CDR3: CAWSKGHRRGGFEQYF. The DNA of the CDR3 is TGTGCCTGGAGTAAGGGACACCGGCGCGGTGGATTCGAGCAGTACTTC.

The V and J genes are TRBV7-2 and TRBJ1-2; D unclear. V was shortened by 0 bases and J by 2 bases, with 16 bases between the two germline ends. This CDR3 is built from 17 residues. CDR1 and CDR2 from the germline V gene are SGHTA and FQGNSA. CDR3 in amino acids: CASSLASSEGANYGYTF. The CDR3 DNA reads TGTGCCAGCAGCTTAGCCTCGTCGGAGGGTGCCAACTATGGCTACACCTTC.

The rearrangement joins TRBV5-3 to TRBJ1-2; maybe TRBD1 (5 bases). TRBV5-3 falls under the ORF class, with uncertain function. The CDR3 has 15 amino acids. Trimming cost V 4 bases and J 0 bases, with 13 bases left between them. The CDR3, as DNA: TGTGCCAGAAGCGTGGGCACAGGAGCTAACTATGGCTACACCTTC. Translation gives CARSVGTGANYGYTF.

The chain combines TRBV7-3 with TRBJ1-2; D unclear. Looked up from germline, CDR1 is SGHTA and CDR2 is FQGTGA. CDR3 length: 13 residues. V was clipped by 5 bases and J by 6 bases, with 13 bases between them. CDR3 coding DNA: TGTGCCAGCAGCCCAACGGGGAGAGATGGCTACACCTTC. Its translation is CASSPTGRDGYTF.

The V and J genes are TRBV5-5 and TRBJ1-1; maybe TRBD1 (6 bases). With 2 bases removed from V and 7 bases from J, the gap between germline ends came to 12 bases. The CDR3 extends over 13 amino acids. In germline, CDR1 is SGHKS, CDR2 YYEKEE (reference sequence). This CDR3 reads CASSLLGTHEAFF. The CDR3 DNA follows: TGTGCCAGCAGCTTATTAGGGACACATGAAGCTTTCTTT.

CDR3 protein: CASSRGRNTEAFF. CDR3 in DNA: TGTGCCAGCAGCAGGGGGCGGAACACTGAAGCTTTCTTT. The V call is TRBV2, the J call TRBJ1-1; 8 positions agree with TRBD1. Trimming took 6 bases from V and 1 from J; bases not matched to a gene: 1. Per the germline V gene, CDR1 is SNHLY and CDR2 is FYNNEI. The CDR3 has 13 residues.

This chain joins TRBV6-5 and TRBJ1-2, with 8 nucleotides matching TRBD1. The CDR3 is made up of 14 amino acids. The junction had 6 bases not matched to a gene; V was cut back by 4 bases and J by 5 bases. Germline V gene sequence: CDR1 MNHEY, CDR2 SVGAGI. CDR3 bases: TGTGCCAGCAGTTCCGCGACAGGGGAGTATGGCTACACCTTC. Its protein is CASSSATGEYGYTF.

The gene calls are TRBV7-3 and TRBJ2-2, with D perhaps matching TRBD1 (6 bases). This CDR3 is 16 amino acids long. Trimming stripped 5 bases from V and 0 bases from J, with 13 bases between. CDR1 and CDR2 from the germline V gene are SGHTA and FQGTGA. The CDR3 reads CASSRLGTTNTGELFF. CDR3 bases: TGTGCCAGCAGCCGTCTCGGGACAACGAACACCGGGGAGCTGTTTTTT.

The rearrangement joins TRBV29-1 to TRBJ2-3, with TRBD2 matching 13 bases. This CDR3 has 17 amino acids. V lost 6 bases to trimming and J lost 1 base; unmatched junction nucleotides: 10. Germline CDR1 and CDR2: SQVTM and ANQGSEA. The CDR3 sequence: CSVELAGGRRGTDTQYF. CDR3 in DNA: TGCAGCGTGGAACTAGCGGGGGGGCGGCGGGGCACAGATACGCAGTATTTT.

CDR3 nucleotide sequence: TGTGCCAGCAGCTTAGATGGCTTAAATAATTCACCCCTCCACTTT. Translated, it gives CASSLDGLNNSPLHF. The chain links TRBV7-2 to TRBJ1-6, with D uncertain. Between the trimmed V and J ends, which lost 1 base and 5 bases, there was a span of 9 bases. This CDR3 contains 15 residues. From germline, CDR1 is SGHTA and CDR2 FQGNSA.

The chain recombines TRBV11-3 with TRBJ1-1; D not resolved. Germline CDR1 is SGHNT and CDR2 is YENEEA. The ends were cut back, 8 bases at V and 8 bases at J, with 15 bases in the middle. The CDR3 has 12 amino acids. DNA of the CDR3: TGTGCCAGCGGGGAGGCGGTTTCAGAAGCTTTCTTT. This gives the protein CASGEAVSEAFF.

J is TRBJ2-1 and V is TRBV24-1, with TRBD1 matching over 8 bases. The CDR3 spans 15 residues. Germline V gene lookup returns CDR1 KGHDR and CDR2 SFDVKD. The junction had 3 bases not matched to a gene; V was cut back by 3 bases and J by 3 bases. CDR3 amino acids: CATSDPGQDYNEQFF. The CDR3 nucleotides are TGTGCCACCAGTGATCCGGGACAGGACTACAATGAGCAGTTCTTC.

The chain couples TRBV18 to TRBJ1-1, with a weak D call TRBD1 (5 bases). The CDR3 extends over 13 amino acids. The V end was cut by 4 bases, the J end by 1 base, with 7 bases between. The V gene's germline CDR1 is KGHSH and CDR2 LQKENI. The CDR3 region is CASSQGKNTEAFF. The CDR3 DNA reads as TGTGCCAGCTCACAGGGGAAGAACACTGAAGCTTTCTTT.

The chain employs TRBV7-2 and TRBJ2-5; D uncertain. Trimming took 1 base from V and 3 from J, leaving 12 bases between them. Per the germline V gene, CDR1 is SGHTA and CDR2 is FQGNSA. This CDR3 is built from 15 residues. In DNA form, the CDR3 reads TGTGCCAGCAGCTTAGTTGCGATCCCCAAAGAGACCCAGTACTTC. Translation gives CASSLVAIPKETQYF.

The chain joins TRBV27 to TRBJ1-4; possibly TRBD1 for D (5 bases). The V and J ends lost 8 bases and 2 bases respectively, with 12 bases between them. The CDR3 is 14 amino acids. From germline, CDR1 is MNHEY and CDR2 SMNVEV (reference sequence). The CDR3 DNA is TGTGCCAGCGGAACCAGGGCGACTAATGAAAAACTGTTTTTT. Residues: CASGTRATNEKLFF.

The CDR3 DNA is TGTGCCAGTAGTCCGGGGACAGGAGCCACTGGGGCCAACGTCCTGACTTTC. Its protein is CASSPGTGATGANVLTF. The V call is TRBV19, the J call TRBJ2-6; TRBD1 agrees at 8 bases. The CDR3 has 17 residues. With 5 bases clipped from V and 2 bases from J, the junction kept 8 bases outside the gene matches. Germline values: CDR1 LNHDA, CDR2 SQIVND (reference sequence).

This chain uses TRBV5-5 with TRBJ1-2; 9 bases fit TRBD1. The J segment lost 5 bases and the V segment lost 2 bases, leaving 10 bases of the junction unmatched. CDR3 length: 16 residues. Germline V gene data show CDR1 as SGHKS and CDR2 as YYEKEE (reference sequence). Here the CDR3 DNA reads TGTGCCAGCAGCTTCGTCCCGGGACAGGGCGAATATGGCTACACCTTC. It is translated as CASSFVPGQGEYGYTF.

The chain links TRBV12-3 or TRBV12-4 to TRBJ2-7; D not certain. CDR3 length: 12 amino acids. Trimming removed 6 bases at V and 4 bases at J, with 10 bases between. CDR3 protein: CASSRTGYEQYF. In DNA form, the CDR3 reads TGTGCCAGCAGCCGCACCGGGTACGAGCAGTACTTC.

The V call is TRBV24-1, the J call TRBJ1-5, with D tentatively TRBD1 (5 bases). With 3 bases removed from V and 9 bases from J, the gap between germline ends came to 8 bases. Germline assignment: CDR1 KGHDR and CDR2 SFDVKD. CDR3 length equals 12 residues. The DNA of the CDR3 is TGTGCCACCAGTGATCCTAGGGGGCCCCAGCATTTT. Translation gives CATSDPRGPQHF.